This is a list of T cell receptor beta chains from one sample in a study of control samples from healthy donors and cancer patients. Sequencing was performed with immunoSEQ multiplex PCR; in TCRdb, only in-frame clones are kept and a portion is missing. Of more than 100,000 clones in the sample, more than 80% were seen once. The sequenced material came from blood. The receptors originated from a man younger than 30 in good health. Both conserved end residues are part of each CDR3. A D gene is named only where the DNA matches it firmly. A row's size may be missing; if present it is once, few, many or a size class.

j_gene | v_gene | len | abundance | d_gene | CDR3aa | CDR3nt
TRBJ2-1 | TRBV12-3/TRBV12-4 | 13 | . | . | CASSGGTDNEQFF | TGTGCCAGCAGCGGAGGGACTGACAATGAGCAGTTCTTC
TRBJ2-7 | TRBV5-6 | 15 | . | . | CASSYLPGLSYEQYF | TGTGCCAGCAGTTACCTGCCCGGGCTCTCCTACGAGCAGTACTTC
TRBJ2-1 | TRBV6-4 | 20 | . | . | CASSDSRQGFSQDRFNEQFF | TGTGCCAGCAGTGACTCAAGGCAGGGCTTCTCCCAAGATAGGTTCAATGAGCAGTTCTTC
TRBJ2-3 | TRBV18 | 14 | . | TRBD2 | CASRGGEVPDTQYF | TGTGCCAGCCGGGGGGGCGAGGTGCCAGATACGCAGTATTTT
TRBJ2-1 | TRBV20-1 | 10 | . | . | CSAYTNEQFF | TGCAGTGCGTATACAAATGAGCAGTTCTTC
TRBJ2-6 | TRBV9 | 14 | . | TRBD1 | CASSSRRDRAVLTF | TGTGCCAGCAGCTCAAGGCGGGACAGGGCCGTCCTGACTTTC
TRBJ1-2 | TRBV6-5 | 15 | . | TRBD1 | CASHDGGTAFYGYTF | TGTGCCAGCCACGACGGAGGGACAGCTTTTTATGGCTACACCTTC
TRBJ2-1 | TRBV19 | 14 | . | TRBD2 | CASRKREGQYEQFF | TGTGCCAGTCGGAAGCGGGAGGGCCAATATGAGCAGTTCTTC
TRBJ1-5 | TRBV28 | 13 | . | . | CASTGTHNQPQHF | TGTGCCAGCACCGGGACACACAATCAGCCCCAGCATTTT
TRBJ2-1 | TRBV6-6 | 15 | . | . | CASRLDPSSYNEQFF | TGTGCCAGCAGACTCGACCCGAGCTCCTACAATGAGCAGTTCTTC
TRBJ2-7 | TRBV2 | 16 | few | . | CASSEGTHLSSYEQYF | TGTGCCAGCAGTGAAGGGACACATCTGAGCTCCTACGAGCAGTACTTC
TRBJ2-2 | TRBV6-4 | 14 | . | TRBD1 | CASSSQGGTGELFF | TGTGCCAGCAGTTCACAGGGGGGCACCGGGGAGCTGTTTTTT
TRBJ2-7 | TRBV20-1 | 11 | . | . | CSGLWGHEQYF | TGCAGCGGATTGTGGGGCCACGAGCAGTACTTC
TRBJ2-3 | TRBV15 | 13 | . | . | CATSRDLADTQYF | TGTGCCACCAGCAGAGATTTGGCAGATACGCAGTATTTT
TRBJ1-4 | TRBV4-1 | 19 | . | TRBD1 | CASSQKSMRGPQQNEKLFF | TGCGCCAGCAGCCAGAAATCAATGAGGGGGCCCCAACAGAATGAAAAACTGTTTTTT
TRBJ1-6 | TRBV5-6 | 15 | . | . | CASSRRDAYNSPLHF | TGTGCCAGCAGCCGCAGGGACGCCTATAATTCACCCCTCCACTTT
TRBJ2-3 | TRBV29-1 | 17 | once | TRBD2 | CSVEVSLAGGFADTQYF | TGCAGCGTTGAAGTTAGTCTAGCGGGAGGGTTTGCAGATACGCAGTATTTT
TRBJ2-5 | TRBV7-8 | 17 | . | TRBD2 | CASSLSISSGRVETQYF | TGTGCCAGCAGCCTATCTATCAGTAGCGGGAGAGTAGAGACCCAGTACTTC
TRBJ2-7 | TRBV3-1/TRBV3-2 | 13 | . | . | CASSQDQGLPPYF | TGTGCCAGCAGCCAAGATCAAGGACTGCCTCCCTACTTC
TRBJ2-3 | TRBV25-1 | 17 | . | TRBD2 | CASSRGWETSGTDTQYF | TGTGCCTCAAGCAGGGGGTGGGAGACTAGCGGAACAGATACGCAGTATTTT
TRBJ1-3 | TRBV13 | 14 | . | . | CASSSQGSGNTIYF | TGTGCCAGCAGCTCCCAGGGATCTGGAAACACCATATATTTT
TRBJ2-5 | TRBV2 | 13 | . | . | CASQRLVGETQYF | TGTGCCAGCCAGCGATTGGTGGGGGAGACCCAGTACTTC
TRBJ2-3 | TRBV7-9 | 17 | . | . | CASSFKTDPQSTDTQYF | TGTGCCAGCAGCTTTAAAACGGACCCACAGAGCACAGATACGCAGTATTTT
TRBJ2-7 | TRBV4-1 | 16 | . | TRBD2 | CASSQELAGGSYEQYF | TGCGCCAGCAGCCAAGAGCTGGCGGGGGGATCCTACGAGCAGTACTTC
TRBJ1-1 | TRBV18 | 12 | . | . | CASSPRDNEAFF | TGTGCCAGCTCACCCCGGGACAATGAAGCTTTCTTT
TRBJ1-1 | TRBV19 | 15 | . | . | CASSIPGRSGTEAFF | TGTGCCAGTAGTATTCCAGGGAGGAGCGGCACTGAAGCTTTCTTT
TRBJ2-5 | TRBV6-1 | 14 | . | TRBD2 | CASSSLAGEETQYF | TGTGCCAGCAGTTCTCTAGCGGGGGAAGAGACCCAGTACTTC